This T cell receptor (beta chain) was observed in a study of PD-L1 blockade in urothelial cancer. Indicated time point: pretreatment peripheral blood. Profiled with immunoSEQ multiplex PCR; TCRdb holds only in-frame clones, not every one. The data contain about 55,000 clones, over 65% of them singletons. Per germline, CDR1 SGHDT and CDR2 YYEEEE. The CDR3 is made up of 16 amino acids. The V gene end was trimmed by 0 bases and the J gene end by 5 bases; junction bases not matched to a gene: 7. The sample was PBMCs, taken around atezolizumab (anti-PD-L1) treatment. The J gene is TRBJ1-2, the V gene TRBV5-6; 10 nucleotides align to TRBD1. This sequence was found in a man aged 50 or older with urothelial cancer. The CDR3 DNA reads TGTGCCAGCAGCTTGGCCCCGGGACAGGGGCTTTATGGCTACACCTTC. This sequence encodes CASSLAPGQGLYGYTF.